This T cell receptor beta chain was obtained from a study of blood T cells in healthy people across ages. The wider study: About one barcoded TCR beta cDNA was captured per two T cells. Whole-study results and caveats: It was held that diversity estimates obtained from one million T cells represented underestimates.

The V gene lost 3 bases and the J gene lost 4 bases, with 18 bases spanning the gap. The CDR3 totals 16 residues. In germline, CDR1 is MGHRA, CDR2 YSYEKL. Combining a sample-barcoded 5' primer with a J-beta primer mix, a second PCR ran for roughly 6 to 12 cycles. TCRdb passed the 5' RACE reads through MiXCR, listing each CDR3 protein once. The repertoire includes 1.5 million to 2 million distinct CDR3 sequences, 28% of them detected once, and 7.7% sits in the top ten. In this sample, this clonotype turned up a few times. Antigen: not known. The TCR was taken from a woman aged 25 to 39 in good health. Sample: blood. The chain uses TRBV4-1 and TRBJ1-1, with D possibly being TRBD1 (6 bases). CDR3 region: CASSHPPGQSFTEAFF. CDR3 DNA: TGCGCCAGCAGCCACCCACCCGGACAGTCGTTCACTGAAGCTTTCTTT.